This entry concerns a single TCR beta chain. Antigen unknown. Sequenced by immunoSEQ multiplex PCR; TCRdb stores in-frame clones only, minus some. The sample holds roughly 150,000 clones, 80% to 95% seen once. V lost 5 bases to trimming and J lost 7 bases; unmatched junction nucleotides: 14. The CDR3 runs 16 residues. Germline values: CDR1 SGHTA, CDR2 FQGTGA. This specimen belongs to a study of T cell responses to AZD1222 COVID-19 vaccine. Findings of the study overall: Unmutated regions of variants are reportedly targeted by nearly half of spike-specific TCRs. Samples come after the peak T cell response, not at day 14. There were mostly white British donors and more females than males, and clonal diversity was possibly underestimated.

The chain links TRBV7-3 to TRBJ2-1; TRBD2 matches at 7 bases. Specimen: peripheral blood, collected on day 0 of AZD1222 vaccination. The receptor's source is an adult in good health. CDR3 coding DNA: TGTGCCAGCAGCACGGGACTACTCCGAAGGTTAAATGAGCAGTTCTTC. As protein: CASSTGLLRRLNEQFF.